This passage covers 7 T cell receptor beta chains from one sample sequenced in a study of glioma-infiltrating T cells (dated by TCRdb to between 2015 and 2016). TCRdb records Illumina MiSeq as the sequencer. The iRepertoire nested amplicon-rescue multiplex PCR (arm-PCR) platform was used to amplify TCR alpha and beta CDR3 regions from RNA. TCRdb itself trimmed the public reads at Q25 with fastp, ran MiXCR and retained productive beta chains. Each CDR3 protein appears once, grouped with its most common genes and DNA. The sample includes over 100,000 distinct CDR3 sequences, with under 30% observed a single time. Of the sample, approximately 35% is held by the ten largest clones. Sequencing used glioma tissue, nonneoplastic brain tissue, or PBMCs (not recorded which). These receptors were collected from a human donor with low-grade glioma or glioblastoma, undergoing nonglioma brain surgery, or in good health (not recorded which).

In this sample, this clonotype turned up many times. CDR3 in amino acids: CASSPLTGNGYTF. The DNA for the CDR3 is TGTGCCAGCAGCCCGCTAACAGGGAATGGCTACACCTTC. The gene calls are TRBV7-2 and TRBJ1-2; D may be TRBD1 (6 bases). The germline gives CDR1 SGHTA, CDR2 FQGNSA. Trimming took off 5 bases at V and 6 bases at J, with 13 bases between the two ends. The CDR3 spans 13 residues. The full variable domain, rest sourced from reference TRBV7-2 and TRBJ1-2, is GAGVSQSPSNKVTEKGKDVELRCDPISGHTALYWYRQSLGQGLEFLIYFQGNSAPDKSGLPSDRFSAERTGGSVSTLTIQRTQQEDSAVYLCASSPLTGNGYTFGSGTRLTVV.

This clonotype was detected ten times or more. This rearrangement joins TRBV29-1 to TRBJ2-7, with D hard to call. The germline V and J ends were trimmed by 5 bases and 0 bases, with 17 bases remaining between them. Germline V gene lookup returns CDR1 SQVTM and CDR2 ANQGSEA. The CDR3 is 15 residues long. CDR3 sequence reads: CSVLKLRYSSYEQYF. CDR3 DNA sequence: TGCAGCGTTCTCAAACTCCGTTATAGCTCCTACGAGCAGTACTTC.

Worth noting for this clonotype: Its ends do not fully match the called genes, so a read error is possible. V is TRBV20-1 and J is TRBJ1-5; D is ambiguous. The CDR3 spans 13 residues. Germline loops: CDR1 DFQATT, CDR2 SNEGSKA (reference sequence). The CDR3 sequence: CSARGEGREPQHF. CDR3 sequence (DNA): TGCAGTGCTAGAGGAGAAGGACGTGAGCCCCAGCACTTT.

Of note for this clonotype: Being one base from a much bigger clone, this may be a read error. This chain uses TRBV7-9 with TRBJ2-7; D unresolved. Germline-derived CDR1 and CDR2 are SEHNR and FQNEAQ (reference sequence). V was cut by 8 bases and J by 1 base, with 9 bases left in between. This CDR3 has 12 residues. This CDR3 reads CASAAPSYEQYF. The CDR3 bases are TGTGCCAGCGCAGCCCCTTCCTACGAGCAGTACTTC.

In its sample, this clonotype was seen many times. The V gene is TRBV28, the J gene TRBJ1-5; 7 bases fit TRBD1. The CDR3 runs to 18 residues. V was clipped by 7 bases and J by 15 bases; unmatched bases: 30. CDR1 and CDR2 (germline): MDHEN, SYDVKM. This chain's CDR3 is CASILDRRSPISLTQRHF. The CDR3 DNA sequence: TGTGCCAGCATCTTGGACAGGCGCTCCCCAATCAGCCTCACTCAAAGGCATTTT. Together with reference TRBV28 and TRBJ1-5, the CDR3 gives the full variable domain: DVKVTQSSRYLVKRTGEKVFLECVQDMDHENMFWYRQDPGLGLRLIYFSYDVKMKEKGDIPEGYSVSREKKERFSLILESASTNQTSMYLCASILDRRSPISLTQRHFGDGTRLSIL.

At least ten counts were recorded for this clonotype. J is TRBJ2-5 and V is TRBV4-1; 8 bases align to TRBD2. Trimming cost V 0 bases and J 3 bases; bases outside gene matches: 6. This CDR3 has 16 amino acids. The germline V gene has CDR1 MGHRA and CDR2 YSYEKL. The CDR3 sequence: CASSQETGTRKETQYF. CDR3 DNA: TGCGCCAGCAGCCAAGAAACCGGGACTAGGAAAGAGACCCAGTACTTC.

The sample holds many counts of this clonotype. This chain links TRBV19 with TRBJ2-3; TRBD2 aligns across 9 bases. Per the germline V gene, CDR1 is LNHDA and CDR2 is SQIVND (reference sequence). Trimming took 9 bases from V and 4 from J; bases not matched to a gene: 8. The CDR3 totals 14 residues. CDR3 amino acids: CASRASGTADTQYF. For the CDR3, the DNA is TGTGCCAGCCGAGCTAGCGGGACAGCAGATACGCAGTATTTT.